What follows are 7 T cell receptor beta chains derived from one specimen sequenced in a study of control samples from healthy donors and cancer patients. Using immunoSEQ multiplex PCR, the repertoire was profiled, and TCRdb retains in-frame clones only, with some absent. The sample gives about 7,400 clones, approximately 81% of which show up once; around 28% is in the top ten. The sequenced sample was PBMCs. The receptors here all came from a man between 65 and 85 years old with lung cancer.

A single count supports this clone. This chain uses TRBV9 with TRBJ2-3; 9 nucleotides agree with TRBD2. CDR3 length: 22 residues. The germline gives CDR1 SGDLS, CDR2 YYNGEE. The V gene end was trimmed by 1 base and the J gene end by 2 bases; junction bases not matched to a gene: 23. The CDR3 spells CASSVTPGWGAGGRSDTDTQYF. The CDR3 DNA reads as TGTGCCAGCAGCGTAACCCCAGGGTGGGGAGCGGGAGGCCGAAGCGACACAGATACGCAGTATTTT.

The J gene is TRBJ1-5, the V gene TRBV7-8; 8 bases fit TRBD1. The CDR3 spans 14 residues. The germline V gene encodes CDR1 SGHVS and CDR2 FQNEAQ. V shed 4 bases and J 4 bases; nucleotides not matched to a gene: 3. The CDR3 bases are TGTGCCAGCAGCTCGGGACAGGCGAATCAGCCCCAGCATTTT. This encodes CASSSGQANQPQHF. The whole variable domain, remainder taken from reference TRBV7-8 and TRBJ1-5, is GAGVSQSPRYKVAKRGQDVALRCDPISGHVSLFWYQQALGQGPEFLTYFQNEAQLDKSGLPSDRFFAERPEGSVSTLKIQRTQQEDSAVYLCASSSGQANQPQHFGDGTRLSIL.

The J gene is TRBJ1-1, the V gene TRBV5-5; perhaps TRBD1 as D (5 bases). The germline CDR1 and CDR2 sequences are SGHKS and YYEKEE (reference sequence). V was trimmed by 3 bases and J by 4 bases, leaving 13 bases between them. The CDR3 is 14 amino acids. CDR3 sequence reads: CASSSIGGVTEAFF. The CDR3 bases are TGTGCCAGCAGCTCAATTGGGGGGGTCACTGAAGCTTTCTTT.

The chain links TRBV28 to TRBJ2-3; a possible D gene is TRBD1 (6 bases). This CDR3 spans 14 amino acids. Germline CDR1 is MDHEN and CDR2 is SYDVKM. The V end lost 10 bases, the J end lost 4 bases, and 18 bases lay between the germline ends. In DNA form, the CDR3 reads TGTGCCAATGCTGGAGTGGGGGCCCCAGATACGCAGTATTTT. Protein: CANAGVGAPDTQYF. The complete variable domain, with remaining parts taken from reference TRBV28 and TRBJ2-3, reads DVKVTQSSRYLVKRTGEKVFLECVQDMDHENMFWYRQDPGLGLRLIYFSYDVKMKEKGDIPEGYSVSREKKERFSLILESASTNQTSMYLCANAGVGAPDTQYFGPGTRLTVL.

Here the CDR3 DNA reads TGCGCCAGCAGTCAAGAGCCAGCGACAGGGGGCTACGAGCAGTACTTC. Residues: CASSQEPATGGYEQYF. The rearrangement links TRBV23-1 to TRBJ2-7; 9 nucleotides agree with TRBD1. TRBV23-1 is treated as an ORF (open reading frame) with a function not yet certain. The CDR3 has 16 residues. Trimming removed 2 bases from V and 3 bases from J; junction bases left unmatched: 8.

V is TRBV30 and J is TRBJ2-1, with 8 bases fitting TRBD2. Germline V CDR1 and CDR2: GTSNPN, SVGIG (reference sequence). With V trimmed by 2 bases and J by 9 bases, 6 bases remained unmatched. The CDR3 totals 13 residues. The CDR3, as DNA: TGTGCCTGGAGTCCGACAAGCGGGGGTGAGCAGTTCTTC. As protein: CAWSPTSGGEQFF.

This clone was seen once. J is TRBJ1-2 and V is TRBV27; D remains ambiguous. Trimming shortened V by 6 bases and J by 0 bases, and 14 bases separated the two germline ends. CDR1 is MNHEY and CDR2 is SMNVEV in the germline V gene (reference sequence). The CDR3 extends over 15 amino acids. As DNA, the CDR3 is TGTGCCAGCAGACAAAACCCTACAGCTAACTATGGCTACACCTTC. Translation gives CASRQNPTANYGYTF.